This T cell receptor (beta chain) is from a study of cytomegalovirus exposure and HLA in healthy donors. Trimming left V 6 bases short and J 6 bases short, with 18 bases between. Germline V gene lookup returns CDR1 MDHEN and CDR2 SYDVKM. This CDR3 region has 15 residues. This clone has a handful of counts. PCR involved 60 Vbeta and 13 Jbeta primers. This table comes from immunoSEQ multiplex PCR, and its TCRdb copy is limited to in-frame clones, with some not included. The sample lists over 130,000 clones; about 76% were seen once. This TCR was sampled from a human donor in good health. The V and J genes are TRBV28 and TRBJ2-1; D not resolved. Specimen: PBMCs. CDR3 loop: CASRPPSGALNEQFF. DNA for the CDR3: TGTGCCAGCAGACCCCCGAGTGGAGCGCTCAATGAGCAGTTCTTC.